This record covers a single T cell receptor (beta chain). Its antigen remains unidentified. V was clipped by 3 bases and J by 5 bases; unmatched bases: 4. This CDR3 contains 14 residues. CDR1 WNHNN and CDR2 SYGVQD come from the germline V gene (reference sequence). A single record per CDR3 protein comes from TCRdb applying MiXCR to the 5' RACE reads. Of hundreds of thousands of distinct CDR3 sequences in the sample, approximately 10% were seen once. This sample is drawn from a study of CD8 T cells in ankylosing spondylitis. Study observations and caveats: In ankylosing spondylitis blood, a motif of roughly 8 highly homologous TCR beta variants appeared characteristic.

The sequencing sample was made of blood, either unsorted or a sorted T cell fraction (not recorded which). The chain has TRBV10-1 and TRBJ2-1; 7 nucleotides align to TRBD1. The TCR was taken from a male donor with ankylosing spondylitis. CDR3 sequence reads: CASSEGGWNNEQFF. CDR3 nucleotides: TGCGCCAGCAGTGAAGGGGGCTGGAACAATGAGCAGTTCTTC.